This T cell receptor (beta chain) originates from a study of blood T cell repertoires in COVID-19. Original handling: Estimation of nucleated cell counts was performed using reference gene primer amplification. TCRdb's table, derived via immunoSEQ multiplex PCR, lists solely in-frame clones and lacks some. V and J calls and clone size follow that table, whereas D and trimming were derived from the DNA. The sample holds about 65,000 clones; about 75% are singletons and the top ten take around 30%. Germline V gene lookup returns CDR1 LNHDA and CDR2 SQIVND (reference sequence). This CDR3 region has 15 residues. V was clipped by 1 base and J by 6 bases; unmatched bases: 7.

The sequenced sample consisted of peripheral blood. The sequence derives from a human donor in a cohort sampled during active COVID-19. The rearrangement links TRBV19 to TRBJ2-7; TRBD1 aligns across 9 bases. The CDR3 coding sequence is TGTGCCAGTAGTATAGGCGGGACAGGGATCGCCGAGCAGTACTTC. Translated: CASSIGGTGIAEQYF.